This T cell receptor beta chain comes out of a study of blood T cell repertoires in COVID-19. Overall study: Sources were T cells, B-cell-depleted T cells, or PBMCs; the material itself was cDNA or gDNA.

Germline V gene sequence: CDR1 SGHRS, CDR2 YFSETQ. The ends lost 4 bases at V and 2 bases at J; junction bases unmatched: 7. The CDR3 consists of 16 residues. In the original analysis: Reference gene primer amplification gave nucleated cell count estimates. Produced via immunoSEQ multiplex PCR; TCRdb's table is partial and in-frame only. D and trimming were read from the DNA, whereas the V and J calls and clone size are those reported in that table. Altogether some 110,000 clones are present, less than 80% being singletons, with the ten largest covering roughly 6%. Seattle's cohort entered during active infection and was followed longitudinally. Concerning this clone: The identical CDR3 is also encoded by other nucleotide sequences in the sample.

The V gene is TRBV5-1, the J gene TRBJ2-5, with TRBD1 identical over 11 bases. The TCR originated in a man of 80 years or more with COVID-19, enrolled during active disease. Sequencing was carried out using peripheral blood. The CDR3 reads CASSPGTGGYQETQYF. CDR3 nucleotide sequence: TGCGCCAGCAGCCCCGGGACAGGGGGTTATCAAGAGACCCAGTACTTC. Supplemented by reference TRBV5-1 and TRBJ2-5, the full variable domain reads KAGVTQTPRYLIKTRGQQVTLSCSPISGHRSVSWYQQTPGQGLQFLFEYFSETQRNKGNFPGRFSGRQFSNSRSEMNVSTLELGDSALYLCASSPGTGGYQETQYFGPGTRLLVL.